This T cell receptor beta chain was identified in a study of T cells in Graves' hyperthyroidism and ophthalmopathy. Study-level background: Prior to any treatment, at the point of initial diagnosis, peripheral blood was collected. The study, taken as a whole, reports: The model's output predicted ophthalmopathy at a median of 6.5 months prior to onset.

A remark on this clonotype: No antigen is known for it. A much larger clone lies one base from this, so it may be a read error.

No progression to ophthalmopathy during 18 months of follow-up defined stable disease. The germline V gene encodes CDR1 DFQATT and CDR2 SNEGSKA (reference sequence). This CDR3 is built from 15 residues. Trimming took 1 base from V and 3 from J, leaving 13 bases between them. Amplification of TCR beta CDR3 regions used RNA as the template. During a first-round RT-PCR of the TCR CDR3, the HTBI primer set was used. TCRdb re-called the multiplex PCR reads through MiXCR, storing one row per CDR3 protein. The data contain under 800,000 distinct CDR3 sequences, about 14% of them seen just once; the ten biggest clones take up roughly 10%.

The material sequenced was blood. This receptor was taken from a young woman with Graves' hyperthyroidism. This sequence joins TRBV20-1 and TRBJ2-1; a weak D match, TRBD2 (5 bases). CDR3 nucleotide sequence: TGCAGTGCTAGAGGATGGGAGCGAGGCTACAATGAGCAGTTCTTC. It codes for CSARGWERGYNEQFF.